One sample yielded the 26 T cell receptor beta chains listed below, sequenced in a study of response to subunit inactivated influenza vaccine. From the RT-PCR reads, TCRdb called clonotypes with MiXCR, one entry per CDR3 protein. This table has more than 400,000 distinct CDR3 sequences, about 7.2% appearing once. The material was PBMCs from blood, obtained roughly 24 months after vaccination. The receptors derive from a man aged 50 to 75 who received an inactivated influenza vaccine.

This clonotype was seen a handful of times. The gene calls are TRBV20-1 and TRBJ2-5, with 10 bases matching TRBD2. V trimming: 5 bases; J trimming: 2 bases; junction bases outside the gene matches: 8. The germline gives CDR1 DFQATT, CDR2 SNEGSKA (reference sequence). This CDR3 region has 15 residues. In DNA, the CDR3 is TGCAGTGCTCGTCCGGGACTAGCGTCTCAAGAGACCCAGTACTTC. Protein product: CSARPGLASQETQYF.

This clonotype was counted between two and nine times. The V call is TRBV6-2 or TRBV6-3, the J call TRBJ2-6; 7 bases line up with TRBD1. Trimming took 2 bases from V and 2 from J; bases not matched to a gene: 6. Germline V gives CDR1 MNHEY, CDR2 SVGEGT. The CDR3 runs 17 residues. Written as DNA, the CDR3 is TGTGCCAGCAGTTACGCTTACAGGGGAGCTGGGGCCAACGTCCTGACTTTC. This gives the protein CASSYAYRGAGANVLTF.

The V gene is TRBV24-1, the J gene TRBJ2-7, with D uncertain. The CDR3 has 12 amino acids. CDR1 KGHDR and CDR2 SFDVKD come from the germline V gene. V lost 4 bases to trimming and J lost 4 bases, with 7 bases between them. The CDR3 sequence: CATSETDYEQYF. CDR3 in DNA: TGTGCCACCAGTGAGACTGATTACGAGCAGTACTTC.

In regard to this clonotype: A read error may account for a junction end that differs from germline. V gene TRBV3-1 combines with J gene TRBJ2-7; 14 bases fit TRBD2. CDR1 and CDR2 (germline): LGHDT, YNNKEL (reference sequence). This CDR3 comprises 18 residues. The CDR3 here is CACSQEGPGTSGGYEQYF. In DNA form, the CDR3 reads TGTGCCTGCAGCCAAGAGGGTCCCGGGACTAGCGGGGGCTACGAGCAGTACTTC.

This clonotype has just a few counts. This sequence joins TRBV20-1 and TRBJ1-1; D perhaps matches TRBD1 (6 bases). This CDR3 comprises 15 residues. Germline assignment: CDR1 DFQATT and CDR2 SNEGSKA (reference sequence). The germline V and J ends were trimmed by 2 bases and 6 bases, with 19 bases remaining between them. The CDR3 DNA follows: TGCAGTGCTAGATCGTCGGGGGGCGCAGAGGCTGAAGCTTTCTTT. This gives the protein CSARSSGGAEAEAFF.

This chain links TRBV20-1 with TRBJ1-2; 10 positions match TRBD1. CDR3 size: 14 residues. CDR1 and CDR2 (germline): DFQATT, SNEGSKA (reference sequence). Losses at the gene ends were 2 bases for V and 8 bases for J; bases not matched to a gene: 8. The CDR3 region is CSARPRTGGIGYTF. CDR3 DNA: TGCAGTGCTAGACCTCGGACAGGGGGAATCGGCTACACCTTC.

This clonotype showed up many times. This chain joins TRBV6-5 and TRBJ2-3, with D possibly matching TRBD2 (5 bases). V was trimmed by 3 bases and J by 3 bases, leaving 16 bases between them. The CDR3 extends over 16 amino acids. The germline V gene encodes CDR1 MNHEY and CDR2 SVGAGI. The CDR3 reads CASSYIRGSGTDTQYF. CDR3 nucleotides: TGTGCCAGCAGTTATATTCGGGGTAGTGGGACAGATACGCAGTATTTT.

This clonotype was seen many times. V gene TRBV4-3 combines with J gene TRBJ1-3, with unresolved D. Germline assignment: CDR1 LGHNA and CDR2 YSLEER. V was trimmed by 0 bases and J by 0 bases, leaving 9 bases between them. The length of the CDR3 is 16 residues. The CDR3 sequence: CASSQDKAGSGNTIYF. The CDR3 region has the DNA TGCGCCAGCAGCCAAGATAAGGCAGGCTCTGGAAACACCATATATTTT.

The genes are TRBV20-1 and TRBJ2-2; possible D gene TRBD2, 6 bases. From germline, CDR1 is DFQATT and CDR2 SNEGSKA (reference sequence). Trimming left V 3 bases short and J 1 base short, with 9 bases between. CDR3 length: 14 residues. In nucleotides, the CDR3 is TGCAGTGCTAGCGGGAGCTTGAACACCGGGGAGCTGTTTTTT. This encodes CSASGSLNTGELFF.

This clonotype was observed a handful of times. CDR3 sequence reads: CASSTNRGSEQFF. CDR3 nucleotides: TGTGCCAGCAGCACCAACAGGGGCAGTGAGCAGTTCTTC. V gene TRBV7-9 combines with J gene TRBJ2-1; 7 nucleotides match TRBD1. CDR1 and CDR2 (germline): SEHNR, FQNEAQ (reference sequence). The V segment lost 5 bases and the J segment 9 bases; nucleotides outside the gene matches: 7. The CDR3 runs to 13 residues.

This chain uses TRBV12-3 or TRBV12-4 with TRBJ1-3; a weak D match, TRBD1 (5 bases). The length of the CDR3 is 18 residues. The V gene lost 2 bases and the J gene lost 0 bases, with 17 bases spanning the gap. CDR3 region: CASSLSSGHSSSGNTIYF. Written as DNA, the CDR3 is TGTGCCAGCAGTTTAAGTTCTGGACACTCATCCTCTGGAAACACCATATATTTT.

At least ten counts were recorded for this clonotype. The chain recombines TRBV4-3 with TRBJ2-6; possibly TRBD2 for D (7 bases). This CDR3 is 18 amino acids long. V was cut by 1 base and J by 0 bases, with 13 bases left in between. Germline values: CDR1 LGHNA, CDR2 YSLEER. This CDR3 is CASSQGIRGGSGANVLTF. The CDR3 bases are TGCGCCAGCAGCCAAGGTATTAGGGGGGGCTCTGGGGCCAACGTCCTGACTTTC.

This clonotype was seen only a few times. This rearrangement joins TRBV15 to TRBJ2-5; 13 positions agree with TRBD2. J lost 5 bases, V lost 6 bases, and 6 bases had no gene match. This CDR3 region has 15 residues. CDR1 is LNHNV and CDR2 is YYDKDF in the germline V gene (reference sequence). The CDR3 sequence is CATRRLAGGGETQYF. The CDR3 DNA is TGTGCCACCAGAAGACTAGCGGGAGGCGGTGAGACCCAGTACTTC.

The genes are TRBV5-1 and TRBJ1-2; 7 nucleotides line up with TRBD1. The germline gives CDR1 SGHRS, CDR2 YFSETQ. The CDR3 has 15 residues. The trim removed 0 bases at V and 6 bases at J, leaving 8 bases unmatched. CDR3 in DNA: TGCGCCAGCAGCTTGGAGGGGACAGTCCCCGATGGCTACACCTTC. Translation gives CASSLEGTVPDGYTF.

The table lists this clonotype with a few counts. The rearrangement joins TRBV12-3 or TRBV12-4 to TRBJ2-1; 10 positions agree with TRBD1. With 7 bases clipped from V and 10 bases from J, the junction kept 13 bases outside the gene matches. This CDR3 has 15 amino acids. CDR3 sequence: CASTQRTGGNTEQFF. CDR3 sequence (DNA): TGTGCCAGCACCCAAAGGACAGGGGGGAATACAGAGCAGTTCTTC.

A few counts support this clonotype. This rearrangement joins TRBV7-6 to TRBJ2-2; D remains ambiguous. Germline lookup yields CDR1 SGHVS and CDR2 FNYEAQ. The CDR3 runs to 12 residues. Trimming removed 5 bases from V and 6 bases from J, with 7 bases in between. This CDR3 is CASSQLAGELFF. In nucleotides, the CDR3 is TGTGCCAGCAGCCAACTGGCCGGGGAGCTGTTTTTT.

This clonotype was detected a few times. The chain links TRBV20-1 to TRBJ2-7; TRBD1 or TRBD2 may be the D gene (6 bases each). V was clipped by 5 bases and J by 3 bases, with 14 bases between them. The CDR3 totals 13 residues. Germline V gene sequence: CDR1 DFQATT, CDR2 SNEGSKA (reference sequence). The CDR3 DNA is TGCAGTGCTCCACGCGGAGGGGGCTACGAGCAGTACTTC. It translates to CSAPRGGGYEQYF.

This clonotype was detected only a few times. The genes are TRBV29-1 and TRBJ1-1; possible D gene TRBD1, 5 bases. The CDR3 has 18 amino acids. The V and J ends lost 4 bases and 3 bases respectively, with 27 bases between them. Germline CDR1 SQVTM, CDR2 ANQGSEA. The CDR3 protein is CSVVGATDIYTWDTEAFF. CDR3 in DNA: TGCAGCGTTGTCGGGGCCACGGACATCTATACCTGGGACACTGAAGCTTTCTTT.

This clonotype was detected many times. V is TRBV5-6 and J is TRBJ1-2, with a possible D match to TRBD1 (5 bases). V lost 4 bases and J 4 bases, leaving 14 bases between the germline ends. This CDR3 is 14 amino acids long. Looked up from germline, CDR1 is SGHDT and CDR2 is YYEEEE. The CDR3 DNA reads as TGTGCCAGCAGCCGAAAGGGGCAATCCTATGGCTACACCTTC. Protein sequence: CASSRKGQSYGYTF.

This clonotype has at least ten counts. This chain uses TRBV24-1 with TRBJ2-1; D possibly matches TRBD1 or TRBD2 (5 bases each). Germline CDR1 reads KGHDR; CDR2 reads SFDVKD. Trimming stripped 3 bases from V and 5 bases from J, with 16 bases between. This CDR3 spans 16 amino acids. CDR3: CATSDQSGTAHNEQFF. As DNA, the CDR3 is TGTGCCACCAGTGATCAGTCCGGGACGGCACACAATGAGCAGTTCTTC.

This clonotype was seen at least ten times. J is TRBJ2-7 and V is TRBV12-3 or TRBV12-4; D remains unclear. This CDR3 is built from 12 residues. Trimming took 1 base from V and 2 from J, leaving 3 bases between them. The CDR3 loop reads CASSLDTYEQYF. The CDR3 DNA reads as TGTGCCAGCAGTTTAGACACCTACGAGCAGTACTTC.

The chain links TRBV7-2 to TRBJ2-3, with D possibly matching TRBD1 (6 bases). Trimming took 5 bases from V and 4 from J, leaving 10 bases between them. The CDR3 spans 13 residues. Germline CDR1 is SGHTA and CDR2 is FQGNSA. The chain's CDR3 is CASSRYRADTQYF. In nucleotides, the CDR3 is TGTGCCAGCAGCCGTTACAGGGCAGATACGCAGTATTTT.

This clonotype was picked up many times. A much bigger clone sits one base away, suggesting this may be a read error. The chain uses TRBV7-9 and TRBJ2-1, with D unclear. This CDR3 is built from 12 residues. Per the germline V gene, CDR1 is SEHNR and CDR2 is FQNEAQ (reference sequence). V dropped 0 bases and J dropped 8 bases, with 5 bases sitting between them. CDR3 loop: CASSLAWDEQFF. Written as DNA, the CDR3 is TGTGCCAGCAGCTTAGCTTGGGATGAGCAGTTCTTC.

This clonotype was observed at least ten times. The CDR3 DNA sequence: TGCGCCAGCAATGAGTTGGGCCAAGAGACCCAGTACTTC. The encoded protein is CASNELGQETQYF. The rearrangement uses TRBV5-1 and TRBJ2-5; D unclear. V gave up 6 bases and J gave up 1 base, with 10 bases separating them. This CDR3 region has 13 residues. Germline loops: CDR1 SGHRS, CDR2 YFSETQ.

In its sample, this clonotype was seen many times. The CDR3 DNA reads TGCGCCAGCAGCTTCGAGGGCGTCAAGACCCAGTACTTC. Its protein product is CASSFEGVKTQYF. The chain uses TRBV5-1 and TRBJ2-5; D might be TRBD2 (5 bases). V was clipped by 2 bases and J by 6 bases, with 11 bases between them. Looked up from germline, CDR1 is SGHRS and CDR2 is YFSETQ. The length of the CDR3 is 13 residues.

The V gene is TRBV2, the J gene TRBJ2-1, with unresolved D. V dropped 8 bases and J dropped 0 bases, with 11 bases sitting between them. CDR1 is SNHLY, CDR2 FYNNEI, per germline. The CDR3 spans 14 residues. The CDR3 region has the DNA TGTGCCAGCCGTCCCGATAGCTCCTACAATGAGCAGTTCTTC. Protein: CASRPDSSYNEQFF.